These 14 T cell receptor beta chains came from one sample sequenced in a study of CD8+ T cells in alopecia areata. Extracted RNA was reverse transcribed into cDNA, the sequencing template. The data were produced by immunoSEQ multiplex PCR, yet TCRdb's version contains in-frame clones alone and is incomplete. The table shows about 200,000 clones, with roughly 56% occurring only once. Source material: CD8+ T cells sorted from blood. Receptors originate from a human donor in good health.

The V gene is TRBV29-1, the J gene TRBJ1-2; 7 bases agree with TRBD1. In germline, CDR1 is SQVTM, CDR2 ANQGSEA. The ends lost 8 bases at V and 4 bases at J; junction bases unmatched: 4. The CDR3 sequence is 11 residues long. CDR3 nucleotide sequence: TGCAGCTCAGGGGGAGGCTATGGCTACACCTTC. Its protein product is CSSGGGYGYTF. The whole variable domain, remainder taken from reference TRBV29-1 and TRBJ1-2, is SAVISQKPSRDICQRGTSLTIQCQVDSQVTMMFWYRQQPGQSLTLIATANQGSEATYESGFVIDKFPISRPNLTFSTLTVSNMSPEDSSIYLCSSGGGYGYTFGSGTRLTVV.

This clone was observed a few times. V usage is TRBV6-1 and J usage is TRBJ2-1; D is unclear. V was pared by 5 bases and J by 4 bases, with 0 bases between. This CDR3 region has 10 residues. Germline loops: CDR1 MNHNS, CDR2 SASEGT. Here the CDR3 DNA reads TGTGCCAGCAGTTACAATGAGCAGTTCTTC. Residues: CASSYNEQFF.

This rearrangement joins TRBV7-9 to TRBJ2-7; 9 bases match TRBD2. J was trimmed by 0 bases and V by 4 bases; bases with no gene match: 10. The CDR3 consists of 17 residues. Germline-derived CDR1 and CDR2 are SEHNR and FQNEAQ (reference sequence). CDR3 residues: CASSSPGRGGASYEQYF. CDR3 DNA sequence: TGTGCCAGCAGCTCGCCGGGGCGCGGGGGGGCCTCCTACGAGCAGTACTTC.

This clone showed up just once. The CDR3 bases are TGTGCCAGCAGCTCAGAGTACCAAGAGACCCAGTACTTC. It is translated as CASSSEYQETQYF. The chain couples TRBV5-6 to TRBJ2-5, with D unresolved. CDR3 length: 13 residues. Germline loops: CDR1 SGHDT, CDR2 YYEEEE. The germline V and J ends were trimmed by 3 bases and 0 bases, with 6 bases remaining between them. The full variable domain, rest sourced from reference TRBV5-6 and TRBJ2-5, is DAGVTQSPTHLIKTRGQQVTLRCSPKSGHDTVSWYQQALGQGPQFIFQYYEEEERQRGNFPDRFSGHQFPNYSSELNVNALLLGDSALYLCASSSEYQETQYFGPGTRLLVL.

DNA of the CDR3: TGTGCCAGCAGCGTGGGACTAGTTAACGAGCAGTACTTC. It yields the protein CASSVGLVNEQYF. The V and J genes are TRBV9 and TRBJ2-5; the match to TRBD2 covers 8 bases. The J call may be faulty, since TRBJ2-7 better matches the DNA end. CDR3 size: 13 residues. The germline CDR1 and CDR2 sequences are SGDLS and YYNGEE.

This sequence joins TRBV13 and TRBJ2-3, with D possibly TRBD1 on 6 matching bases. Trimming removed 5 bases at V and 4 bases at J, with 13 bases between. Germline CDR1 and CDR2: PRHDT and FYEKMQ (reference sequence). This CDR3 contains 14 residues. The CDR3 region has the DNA TGTGCCAGCAGCCCCCGACAGGACTCAGATACGCAGTATTTT. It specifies CASSPRQDSDTQYF.

Here the CDR3 DNA reads TGTGCCTGGAGGGGCGATCCTAATCAGCCCCAGCATTTT. Protein product: CAWRGDPNQPQHF. The V gene is TRBV30, the J gene TRBJ1-5; unclear D gene. V dropped 3 bases and J dropped 4 bases, with 10 bases sitting between them. Germline V lookup: CDR1 GTSNPN, CDR2 SVGIG (reference sequence). The CDR3 is made up of 13 amino acids.

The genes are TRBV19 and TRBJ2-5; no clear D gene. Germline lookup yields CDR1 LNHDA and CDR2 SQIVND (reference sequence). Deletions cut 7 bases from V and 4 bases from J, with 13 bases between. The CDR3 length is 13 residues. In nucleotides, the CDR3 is TGTGCCAGTACGCCAGGTGGCAGAGAGACCCAGTACTTC. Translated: CASTPGGRETQYF.

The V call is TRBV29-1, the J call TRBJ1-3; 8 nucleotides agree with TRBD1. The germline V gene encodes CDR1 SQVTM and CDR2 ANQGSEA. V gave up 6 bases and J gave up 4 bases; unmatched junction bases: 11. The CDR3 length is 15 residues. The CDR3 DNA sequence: TGCAGCGTCGCAGGAGAACAGGGGGTCGGAAACACCATATATTTT. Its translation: CSVAGEQGVGNTIYF.

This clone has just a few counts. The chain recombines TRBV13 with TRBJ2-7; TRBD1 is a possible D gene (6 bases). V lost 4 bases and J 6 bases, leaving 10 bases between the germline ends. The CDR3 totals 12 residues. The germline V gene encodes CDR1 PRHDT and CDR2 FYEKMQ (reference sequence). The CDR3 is CASSSRGGEQYF. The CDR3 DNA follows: TGTGCCAGCAGCTCTAGAGGGGGCGAGCAGTACTTC.

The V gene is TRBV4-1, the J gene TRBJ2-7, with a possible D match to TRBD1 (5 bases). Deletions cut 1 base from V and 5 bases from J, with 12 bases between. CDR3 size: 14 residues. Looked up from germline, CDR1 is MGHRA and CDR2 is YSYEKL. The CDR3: CASSQVPGSDEQYF. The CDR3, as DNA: TGCGCCAGCAGCCAAGTTCCAGGGTCCGACGAGCAGTACTTC.

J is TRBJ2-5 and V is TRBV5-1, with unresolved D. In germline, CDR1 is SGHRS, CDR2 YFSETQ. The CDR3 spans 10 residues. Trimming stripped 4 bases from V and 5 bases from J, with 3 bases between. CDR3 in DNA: TGCGCCAGCAGCGGGGAGACCCAGTACTTC. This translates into CASSGETQYF.

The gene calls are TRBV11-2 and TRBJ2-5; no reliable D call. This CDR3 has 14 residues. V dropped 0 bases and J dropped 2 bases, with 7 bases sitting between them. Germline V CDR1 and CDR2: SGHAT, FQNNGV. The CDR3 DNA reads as TGTGCCAGCAGCTTAGATCCGAGTCAAGAGACCCAGTACTTC. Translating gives CASSLDPSQETQYF. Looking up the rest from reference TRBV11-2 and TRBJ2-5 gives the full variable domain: EAGVAQSPRYKIIEKRQSVAFWCNPISGHATLYWYQQILGQGPKLLIQFQNNGVVDDSQLPKDRFSAERLKGVDSTLKIQPAKLEDSAVYLCASSLDPSQETQYFGPGTRLLVL.

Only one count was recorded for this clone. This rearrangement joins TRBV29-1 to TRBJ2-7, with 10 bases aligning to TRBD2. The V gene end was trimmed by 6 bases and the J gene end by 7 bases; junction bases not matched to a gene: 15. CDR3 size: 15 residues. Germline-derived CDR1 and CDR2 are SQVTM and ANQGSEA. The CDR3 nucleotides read TGCAGCGTCCCGTGGGTAGCGGGGGGCCCTGGGGAGCAGTACTTC. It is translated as CSVPWVAGGPGEQYF.